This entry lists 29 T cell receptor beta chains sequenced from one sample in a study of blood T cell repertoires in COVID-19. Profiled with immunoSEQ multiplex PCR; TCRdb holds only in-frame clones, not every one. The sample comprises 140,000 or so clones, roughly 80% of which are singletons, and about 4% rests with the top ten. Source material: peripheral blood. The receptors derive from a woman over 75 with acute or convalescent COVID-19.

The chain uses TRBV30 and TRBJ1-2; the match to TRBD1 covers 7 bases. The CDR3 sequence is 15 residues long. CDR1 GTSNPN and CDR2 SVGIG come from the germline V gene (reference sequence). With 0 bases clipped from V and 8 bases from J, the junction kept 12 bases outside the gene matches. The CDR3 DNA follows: TGTGCCTGGAGTGTACAACAGGGGTTTATAGAGGGCTACACCTTC. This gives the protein CAWSVQQGFIEGYTF.

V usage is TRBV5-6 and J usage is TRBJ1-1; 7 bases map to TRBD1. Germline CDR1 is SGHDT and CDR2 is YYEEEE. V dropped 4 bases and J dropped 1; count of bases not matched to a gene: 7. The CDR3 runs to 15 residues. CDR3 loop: CASSESGQQNTEAFF. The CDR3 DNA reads TGTGCCAGCAGCGAATCGGGACAGCAGAACACTGAAGCTTTCTTT.

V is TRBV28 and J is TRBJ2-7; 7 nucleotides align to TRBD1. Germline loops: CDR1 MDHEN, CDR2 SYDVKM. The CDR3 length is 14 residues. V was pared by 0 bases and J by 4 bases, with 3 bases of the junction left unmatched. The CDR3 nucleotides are TGTGCCAGCAGTTTATGGGTCAGGGGGTACGAGCAGTACTTC. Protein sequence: CASSLWVRGYEQYF.

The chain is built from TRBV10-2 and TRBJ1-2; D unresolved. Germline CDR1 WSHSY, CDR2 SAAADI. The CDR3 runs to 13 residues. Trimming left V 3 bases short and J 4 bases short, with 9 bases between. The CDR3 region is CASSELTGYGYTF. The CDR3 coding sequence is TGCGCCAGCAGTGAATTGACGGGCTATGGCTACACCTTC.

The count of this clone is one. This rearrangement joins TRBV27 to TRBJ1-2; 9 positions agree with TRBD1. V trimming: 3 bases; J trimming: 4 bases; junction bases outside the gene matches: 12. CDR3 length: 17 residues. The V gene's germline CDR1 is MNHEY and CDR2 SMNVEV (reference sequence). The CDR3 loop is CASSFFGTGPPFYGYTF. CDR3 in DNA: TGTGCCAGCAGTTTCTTTGGGACAGGGCCACCCTTCTATGGCTACACCTTC.

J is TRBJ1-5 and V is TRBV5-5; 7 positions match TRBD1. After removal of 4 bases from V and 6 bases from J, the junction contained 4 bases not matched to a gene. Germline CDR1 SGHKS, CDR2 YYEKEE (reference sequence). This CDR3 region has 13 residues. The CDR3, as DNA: TGTGCCAGCAGCGTAGCAGGGGGTCAGCCCCAGCATTTT. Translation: CASSVAGGQPQHF.

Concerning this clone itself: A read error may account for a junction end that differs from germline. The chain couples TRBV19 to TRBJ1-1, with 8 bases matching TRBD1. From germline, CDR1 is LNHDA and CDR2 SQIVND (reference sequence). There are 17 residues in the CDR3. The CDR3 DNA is TGTGCCAGTAGAATAGCAGGGGGCGCCTGGGACGGCACTGAAGCTTTCTTT. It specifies CASRIAGGAWDGTEAFF.

The CDR3 protein is CVRSLVSQQYGYTF. The CDR3 DNA reads as TGTGTCAGAAGCTTAGTGTCACAGCAGTATGGCTACACCTTC. The chain carries TRBV7-5 and TRBJ1-2; whether TRBD1, the table's D call, matches the DNA was not checked. TRBV7-5 has pseudogene status. The CDR3 extends over 14 amino acids.

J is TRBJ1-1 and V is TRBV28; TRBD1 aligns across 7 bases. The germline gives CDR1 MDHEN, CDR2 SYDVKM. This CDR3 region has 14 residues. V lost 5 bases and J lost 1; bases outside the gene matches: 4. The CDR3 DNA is TGTGCCAGCAGTACCCGGGACAGGAACACTGAAGCTTTCTTT. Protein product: CASSTRDRNTEAFF.

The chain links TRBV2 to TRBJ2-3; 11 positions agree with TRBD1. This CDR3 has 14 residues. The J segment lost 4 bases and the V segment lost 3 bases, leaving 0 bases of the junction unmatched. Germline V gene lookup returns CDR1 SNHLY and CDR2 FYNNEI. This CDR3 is CASSEDRGPDTQYF. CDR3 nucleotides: TGTGCCAGCAGTGAGGACAGGGGGCCAGATACGCAGTATTTT.

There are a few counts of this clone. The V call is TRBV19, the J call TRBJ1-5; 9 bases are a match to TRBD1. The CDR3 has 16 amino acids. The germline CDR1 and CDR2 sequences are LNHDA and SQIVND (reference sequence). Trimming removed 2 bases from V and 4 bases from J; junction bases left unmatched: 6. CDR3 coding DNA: TGTGCCAGTAGTATAAGAGGGGACAGGGCGAATCAGCCCCAGCATTTT. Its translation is CASSIRGDRANQPQHF.

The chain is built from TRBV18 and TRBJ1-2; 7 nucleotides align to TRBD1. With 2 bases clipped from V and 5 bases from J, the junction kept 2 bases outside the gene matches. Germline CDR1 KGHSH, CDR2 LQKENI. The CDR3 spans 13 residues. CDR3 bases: TGTGCCAGCTCACCAGGGACAGCTTATGGCTACACCTTC. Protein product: CASSPGTAYGYTF.

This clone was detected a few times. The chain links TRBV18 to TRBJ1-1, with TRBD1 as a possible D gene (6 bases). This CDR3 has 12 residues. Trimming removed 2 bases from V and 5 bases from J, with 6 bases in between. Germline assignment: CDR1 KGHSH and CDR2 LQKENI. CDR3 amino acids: CASSPDRTEAFF. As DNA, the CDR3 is TGTGCCAGCTCACCAGACAGGACTGAAGCTTTCTTT.

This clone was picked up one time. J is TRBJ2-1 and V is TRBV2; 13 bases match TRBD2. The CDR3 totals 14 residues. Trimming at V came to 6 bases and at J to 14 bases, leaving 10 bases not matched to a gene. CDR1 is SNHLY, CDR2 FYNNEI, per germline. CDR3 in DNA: TGTGCCAGCAGGCCCTTTCTACTAGCGGGGGGGGAGTTCTTC. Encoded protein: CASRPFLLAGGEFF. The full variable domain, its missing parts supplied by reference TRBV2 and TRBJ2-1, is EPEVTQTPSHQVTQMGQEVILRCVPISNHLYFYWYRQILGQKVEFLVSFYNNEISEKSEIFDDQFSVERPDGSNFTLKIRSTKLEDSAMYFCASRPFLLAGGEFFGPGTRLTVL.

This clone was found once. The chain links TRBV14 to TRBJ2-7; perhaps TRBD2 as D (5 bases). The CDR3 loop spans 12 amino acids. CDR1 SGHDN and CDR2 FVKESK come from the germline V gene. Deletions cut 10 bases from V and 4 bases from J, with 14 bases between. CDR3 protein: CAIRLADYEQYF. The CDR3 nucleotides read TGTGCCATCCGGCTAGCAGATTACGAGCAGTACTTC. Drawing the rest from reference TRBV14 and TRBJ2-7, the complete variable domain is EAGVTQFPSHSVIEKGQTVTLRCDPISGHDNLYWYRRVMGKEIKFLLHFVKESKQDESGMPNNRFLAERTGGTYSTLKVQPAELEDSGVYFCAIRLADYEQYFGPGTRLTVT.

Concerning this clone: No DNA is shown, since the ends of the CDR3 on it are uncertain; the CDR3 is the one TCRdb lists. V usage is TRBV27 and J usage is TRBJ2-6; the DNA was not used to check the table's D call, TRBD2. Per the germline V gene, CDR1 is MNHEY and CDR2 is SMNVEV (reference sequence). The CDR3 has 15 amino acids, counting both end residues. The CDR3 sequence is CASSLFLSGANVLTF.

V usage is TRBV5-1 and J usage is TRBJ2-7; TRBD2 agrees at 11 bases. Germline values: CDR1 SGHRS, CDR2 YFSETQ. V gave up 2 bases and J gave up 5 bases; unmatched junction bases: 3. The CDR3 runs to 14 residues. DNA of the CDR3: TGCGCCAGCAGCTTTAGACTAGCGGGGAACGAGCAGTACTTC. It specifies CASSFRLAGNEQYF.

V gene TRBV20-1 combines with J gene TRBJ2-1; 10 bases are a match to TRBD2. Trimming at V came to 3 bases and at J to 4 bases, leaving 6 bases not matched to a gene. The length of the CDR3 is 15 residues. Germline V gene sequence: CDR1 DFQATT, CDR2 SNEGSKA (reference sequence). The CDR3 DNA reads TGCAGTGCTAGTATAGCGGGGGGACCTTACAATGAGCAGTTCTTC. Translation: CSASIAGGPYNEQFF.

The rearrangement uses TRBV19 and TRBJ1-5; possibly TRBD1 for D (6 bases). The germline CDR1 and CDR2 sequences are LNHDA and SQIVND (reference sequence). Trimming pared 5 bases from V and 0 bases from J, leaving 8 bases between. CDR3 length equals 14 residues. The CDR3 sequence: CASSYRDSNQPQHF. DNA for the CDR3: TGTGCCAGTAGTTACAGGGATAGCAATCAGCCCCAGCATTTT.

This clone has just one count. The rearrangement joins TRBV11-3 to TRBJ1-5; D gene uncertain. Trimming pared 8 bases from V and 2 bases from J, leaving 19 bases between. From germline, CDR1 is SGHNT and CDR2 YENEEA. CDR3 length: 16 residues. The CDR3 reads CASPLRWEGGNQPQHF. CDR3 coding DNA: TGTGCCAGCCCTCTTAGGTGGGAGGGTGGCAATCAGCCCCAGCATTTT. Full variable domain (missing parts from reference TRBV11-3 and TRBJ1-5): EAGVVQSPRYKIIEKKQPVAFWCNPISGHNTLYWYLQNLGQGPELLIRYENEEAVDDSQLPKDRFSAERLKGVDSTLKIQPAELGDSAVYLCASPLRWEGGNQPQHFGDGTRLSIL.

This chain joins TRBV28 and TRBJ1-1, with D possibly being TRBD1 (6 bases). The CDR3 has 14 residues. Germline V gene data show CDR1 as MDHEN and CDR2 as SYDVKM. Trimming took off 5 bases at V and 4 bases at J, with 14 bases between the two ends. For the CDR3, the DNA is TGTGCCAGCAGTCCACTGGACAGTAGCACTGAAGCTTTCTTT. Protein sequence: CASSPLDSSTEAFF.

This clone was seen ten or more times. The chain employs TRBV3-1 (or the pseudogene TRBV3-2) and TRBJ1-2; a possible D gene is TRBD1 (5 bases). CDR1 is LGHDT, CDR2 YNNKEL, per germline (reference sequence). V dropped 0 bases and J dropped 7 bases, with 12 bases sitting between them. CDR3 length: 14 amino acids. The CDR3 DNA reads TGTGCCAGCAGCCAAGATCAGGGAAGGGGTGGCTACACCTTC. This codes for CASSQDQGRGGYTF.

The CDR3 loop reads CASSLAGGIYEQYF. The DNA for the CDR3 is TGTGCCAGCAGTTTAGCAGGGGGCATCTACGAGCAGTACTTC. The chain has TRBV28 and TRBJ2-7, with 8 bases that match TRBD1. The V gene's germline CDR1 is MDHEN and CDR2 SYDVKM. This CDR3 region has 14 residues. V was clipped by 2 bases and J by 3 bases; unmatched bases: 3.

The CDR3 region is CASSFSGDNEQFF. The CDR3 region has the DNA TGTGCCAGCAGCTTTTCAGGGGACAATGAGCAGTTCTTC. V is TRBV13 and J is TRBJ2-1; a possible D gene is TRBD1 (6 bases). Germline loops: CDR1 PRHDT, CDR2 FYEKMQ (reference sequence). Trimming took 3 bases from V and 5 from J, leaving 8 bases between them. This CDR3 has 13 amino acids.

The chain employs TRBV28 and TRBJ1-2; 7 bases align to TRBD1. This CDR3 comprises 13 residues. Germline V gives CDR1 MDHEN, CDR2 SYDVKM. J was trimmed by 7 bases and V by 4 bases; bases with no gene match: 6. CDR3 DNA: TGTGCCAGCAGTTCACCAGACAGGGTTGGCTACACCTTC. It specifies CASSSPDRVGYTF.

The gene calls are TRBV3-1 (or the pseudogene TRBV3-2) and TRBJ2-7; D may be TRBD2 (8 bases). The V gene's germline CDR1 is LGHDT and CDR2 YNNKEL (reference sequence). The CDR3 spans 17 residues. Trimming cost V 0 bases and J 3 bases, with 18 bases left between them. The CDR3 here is CASSQDRGLAGHYEQYF. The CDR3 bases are TGTGCCAGCAGCCAAGATAGGGGGCTAGCGGGCCACTACGAGCAGTACTTC.

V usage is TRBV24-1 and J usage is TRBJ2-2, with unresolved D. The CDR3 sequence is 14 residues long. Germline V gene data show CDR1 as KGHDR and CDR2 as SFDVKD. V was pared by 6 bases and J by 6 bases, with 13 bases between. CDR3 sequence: CATSSWSQAGELFF. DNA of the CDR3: TGTGCCACCAGTTCATGGTCGCAGGCCGGGGAGCTGTTTTTT.

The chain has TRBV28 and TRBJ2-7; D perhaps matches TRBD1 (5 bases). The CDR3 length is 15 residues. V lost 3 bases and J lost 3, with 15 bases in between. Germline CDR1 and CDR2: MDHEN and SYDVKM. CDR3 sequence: CASSFWTTVFYEQYF. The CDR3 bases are TGTGCCAGCAGTTTCTGGACGACAGTATTCTACGAGCAGTACTTC.

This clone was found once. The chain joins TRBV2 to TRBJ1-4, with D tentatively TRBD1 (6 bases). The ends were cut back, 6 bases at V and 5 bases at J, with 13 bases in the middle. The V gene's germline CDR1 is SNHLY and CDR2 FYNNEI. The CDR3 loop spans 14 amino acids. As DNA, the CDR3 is TGTGCCAGCAGAAGGGGGACCCAGAATGAAAAACTGTTTTTT. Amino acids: CASRRGTQNEKLFF.